This record covers a single T cell receptor beta chain. Antigen specificity is unknown. This entry comes from a study of cytomegalovirus exposure and HLA in healthy donors. Primers: 60 Vbeta forward and 13 Jbeta reverse. The protocol was immunoSEQ multiplex PCR, while the TCRdb copy is restricted to in-frame clones and leaves out a portion. This sample has roughly 110,000 clones; around 78% occur once, and the top ten carry roughly 8%. Broader study findings: Later on, analysis showed that most CMV-associated TCR beta chains appeared to be HLA-restricted.

The specimen was PBMCs. The TCR originated in a man aged 25 to 40 in good health and CMV-seronegative.

The CDR3 sequence is CASSLDSGSGNEQYF. In nucleotides, the CDR3 is TGTGCCAGCAGCTTGGACAGCGGGAGTGGGAACGAGCAGTACTTC. V is TRBV5-4 and J is TRBJ2-7, with TRBD2 matching over 8 bases. Germline loops: CDR1 SGHNT, CDR2 YYREEE (reference sequence). With V trimmed by 0 bases and J by 5 bases, 7 bases remained unmatched. The CDR3 extends over 15 amino acids.